One sample yielded the 15 T cell receptor beta chains listed below, sequenced in a study of T cells in localized non-small cell lung cancer. Method: immunoSEQ multiplex PCR; TCRdb's copy keeps in-frame clones and lacks some. The table has about 3,400 clones, 25% to 30% seen once; the top ten hold 15%. The sample in question was lung tumor tissue, obtained before any cancer treatment. These receptors originate from a female donor older than 55 with stage I lung adenocarcinoma.

This clone was counted once. This sequence joins TRBV29-1 and TRBJ2-7, with 8 bases matching TRBD1. From germline, CDR1 is SQVTM and CDR2 ANQGSEA. After removal of 5 bases from V and 5 bases from J, the junction contained 5 bases not matched to a gene. CDR3 length: 12 amino acids. CDR3 nucleotide sequence: TGCAGCGTTAGCCAGGGGGCTCACGAGCAGTACTTC. Translating gives CSVSQGAHEQYF.

V is TRBV19 and J is TRBJ2-2; D gene unclear. Per germline, CDR1 LNHDA and CDR2 SQIVND (reference sequence). CDR3 length: 13 amino acids. V was cut by 5 bases and J by 2 bases, with 6 bases left in between. The CDR3 DNA reads TGTGCCAGTAGTGATGCCAACACCGGGGAGCTGTTTTTT. Translating gives CASSDANTGELFF.

This clone is termed medium-sized. This chain links TRBV6-8 with TRBJ1-1; D gene unclear. CDR1 is MNHGY and CDR2 is SAAAGT in the germline V gene. The CDR3 covers 13 residues. Trimming pared 10 bases from V and 1 base from J, leaving 13 bases between. The CDR3 spells CAIRRSPNTEAFF. In DNA form, the CDR3 reads TGTGCCATCAGGAGAAGCCCGAACACTGAAGCTTTCTTT.

This chain uses TRBV9 with TRBJ2-2; D remains ambiguous. CDR3 length: 12 residues. Germline V CDR1 and CDR2: SGDLS, YYNGEE. Trimming left V 6 bases short and J 3 bases short, with 6 bases between. The CDR3 coding sequence is TGTGCCAGCACCGAAGACACCGGGGAGCTGTTTTTT. The encoded protein is CASTEDTGELFF.

This clone was counted a few times. The V and J genes are TRBV19 and TRBJ2-1; 7 bases agree with TRBD1. J gave up 8 bases and V 1 base, and 8 bases lay outside the gene matches. The CDR3 is 15 residues long. Germline V gene data show CDR1 as LNHDA and CDR2 as SQIVND (reference sequence). CDR3 region: CASSIVIGQAYEQFF. The CDR3, as DNA: TGTGCCAGTAGTATAGTAATAGGACAGGCGTATGAGCAGTTCTTC.

The chain has TRBV18 and TRBJ1-1; 8 bases fit TRBD1. The germline V gene encodes CDR1 KGHSH and CDR2 LQKENI. The CDR3 totals 15 residues. V gave up 2 bases and J gave up 5 bases; unmatched junction bases: 7. CDR3 region: CASSPSTGGWTEAFF. The DNA of the CDR3 is TGTGCCAGCTCACCATCCACAGGGGGGTGGACTGAAGCTTTCTTT. The full variable domain, completed using reference TRBV18 and TRBJ1-1, is NAGVMQNPRHLVRRRGQEARLRCSPMKGHSHVYWYRQLPEEGLKFMVYLQKENIIDESGMPKERFSAEFPKEGPSILRIQQVVRGDSAAYFCASSPSTGGWTEAFFGQGTRLTVV.

The chain joins TRBV18 to TRBJ2-5; a weak D match, TRBD1 (6 bases). The CDR3 has 15 amino acids. Germline CDR1 is KGHSH and CDR2 is LQKENI. V lost 5 bases, J lost 5 bases, and 18 bases lay in between. Here the CDR3 reads CASSSYRVDLETQYF. The DNA of the CDR3 is TGTGCCAGCTCATCGTACAGGGTTGACTTGGAGACCCAGTACTTC.

This clone was counted between two and nine times. The V call is TRBV18, the J call TRBJ1-1, with a possible D match to TRBD1 (5 bases). V gave up 1 base and J gave up 1 base, with 10 bases separating them. There are 15 residues in the CDR3. Germline CDR1 and CDR2: KGHSH and LQKENI. This CDR3 is CASSPQGTWNTEAFF. The CDR3 nucleotides are TGTGCCAGCTCACCACAGGGGACGTGGAACACTGAAGCTTTCTTT.

This clone is medium-sized by share. The rearrangement joins TRBV9 to TRBJ2-7, with D maybe TRBD1 (7 bases). CDR3 length: 14 residues. V gave up 3 bases and J gave up 4 bases, with 14 bases separating them. CDR1 and CDR2 from the germline V gene are SGDLS and YYNGEE. CDR3 sequence: CASSGGTVQYEQYF. CDR3 DNA sequence: TGTGCCAGCAGCGGCGGGACAGTCCAATACGAGCAGTACTTC.

The gene calls are TRBV9 and TRBJ2-7; 10 bases line up with TRBD2. V trimming: 0 bases; J trimming: 4 bases; junction bases outside the gene matches: 16. Germline-derived CDR1 and CDR2 are SGDLS and YYNGEE. This CDR3 comprises 19 residues. In nucleotides, the CDR3 is TGTGCCAGCAGCGTAGGGTCTAGCGGGGGCCACGCACGGGGTTACGAGCAGTACTTC. It specifies CASSVGSSGGHARGYEQYF.

The chain is built from TRBV11-3 and TRBJ2-7; 10 nucleotides agree with TRBD1. After removal of 5 bases from V and 2 bases from J, the junction contained 6 bases not matched to a gene. The CDR3 is made up of 15 amino acids. Germline V gene sequence: CDR1 SGHNT, CDR2 YENEEA. CDR3: CASSQGQGVAYEQYF. CDR3 bases: TGTGCCAGCAGCCAAGGACAGGGGGTGGCCTACGAGCAGTACTTC. Filled out from reference TRBV11-3 and TRBJ2-7, the complete variable domain reads EAGVVQSPRYKIIEKKQPVAFWCNPISGHNTLYWYLQNLGQGPELLIRYENEEAVDDSQLPKDRFSAERLKGVDSTLKIQPAELGDSAVYLCASSQGQGVAYEQYFGPGTRLTVT.

This clone was counted between two and nine times. The rearrangement uses TRBV6-1 and TRBJ2-5, with TRBD1 as a possible D gene (5 bases). Trimming stripped 1 base from V and 4 bases from J, with 10 bases between. Per germline, CDR1 MNHNS and CDR2 SASEGT. CDR3 length equals 14 residues. The DNA of the CDR3 is TGTGCCAGCAGTGAAGGAAGTGGGGCAGAGACCCAGTACTTC. It codes for CASSEGSGAETQYF.

The gene calls are TRBV18 and TRBJ1-1, with D possibly TRBD1 on 5 matching bases. Germline V gene data show CDR1 as KGHSH and CDR2 as LQKENI. CDR3 length: 16 amino acids. Trimming removed 5 bases at V and 7 bases at J, with 23 bases between. DNA for the CDR3: TGTGCCAGCTCAACCACAACCGGGACGGGGATCAATGAAGCTTTCTTT. The encoded protein is CASSTTTGTGINEAFF.

The DNA of the CDR3 is TGTGCCAGCAGGGAGGGACAGGCCTACGAGCAGTACTTC. Its protein is CASREGQAYEQYF. The rearrangement uses TRBV9 and TRBJ2-7, with TRBD1 identical over 8 bases. The CDR3 has 13 amino acids. CDR1 is SGDLS, CDR2 YYNGEE, per germline. V lost 5 bases to trimming and J lost 2 bases; unmatched junction nucleotides: 3.

DNA for the CDR3: TGTGCCAGTAGTGAACGGGGGGATCAGCCCCAGCATTTT. It is translated as CASSERGDQPQHF. This chain joins TRBV19 and TRBJ1-5, with a tentative D call TRBD1 (5 bases). This CDR3 region has 13 residues. Germline CDR1 LNHDA, CDR2 SQIVND (reference sequence). V lost 5 bases and J lost 5, with 10 bases in between.